This T cell receptor (beta chain) was identified during a study of blood T cell repertoires in COVID-19. Whole-study context: PBMCs, B-cell-depleted T cells, or T cells were the source of the cDNA or gDNA that made up the material.

In germline, CDR1 is SNHLY, CDR2 FYNNEI. The CDR3 has 13 residues. V shed 5 bases and J shed 4 bases, with 11 bases lying between them. Clones were read by immunoSEQ multiplex PCR, and TCRdb kept only the in-frame ones, dropping some. The sample lists 140,000 to 150,000 clones, 84% seen once, with approximately 5.7% in the top ten. The sequence derives from a woman between 50 and 59 years old who had been exposed to COVID-19. Material: PBMCs or T cells enriched from blood (not recorded which). The chain joins TRBV2 to TRBJ1-1; D might be TRBD1 (6 bases). The CDR3 sequence is CASSRGQTTEAFF. The CDR3 nucleotides read TGTGCCAGCAGTCGCGGACAGACCACTGAAGCTTTCTTT.